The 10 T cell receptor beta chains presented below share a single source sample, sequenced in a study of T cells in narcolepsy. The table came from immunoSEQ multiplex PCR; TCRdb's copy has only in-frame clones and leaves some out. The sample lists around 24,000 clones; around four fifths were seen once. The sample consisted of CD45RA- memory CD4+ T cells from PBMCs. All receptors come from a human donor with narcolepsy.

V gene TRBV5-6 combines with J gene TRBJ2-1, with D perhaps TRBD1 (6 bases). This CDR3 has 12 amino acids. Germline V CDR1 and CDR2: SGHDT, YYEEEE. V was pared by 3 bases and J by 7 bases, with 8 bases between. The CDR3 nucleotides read TGTGCCAGCAGCTCCACAGGGAATGAGCAGTTCTTC. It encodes CASSSTGNEQFF.

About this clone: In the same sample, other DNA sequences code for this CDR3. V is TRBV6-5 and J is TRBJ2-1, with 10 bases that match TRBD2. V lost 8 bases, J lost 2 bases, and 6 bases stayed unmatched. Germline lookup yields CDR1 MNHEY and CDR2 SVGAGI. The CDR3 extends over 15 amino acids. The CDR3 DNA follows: TGTGCCAGCGGGCTAGCGGGAGCAACCTACAATGAGCAGTTCTTC. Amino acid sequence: CASGLAGATYNEQFF.

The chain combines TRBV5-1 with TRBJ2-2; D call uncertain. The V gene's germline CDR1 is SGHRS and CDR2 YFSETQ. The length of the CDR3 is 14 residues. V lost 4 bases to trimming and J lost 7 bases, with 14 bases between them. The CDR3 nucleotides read TGCGCCAGCAGCACGACTCAGGCGGACGGGGAGCTGTTTTTT. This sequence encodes CASSTTQADGELFF.

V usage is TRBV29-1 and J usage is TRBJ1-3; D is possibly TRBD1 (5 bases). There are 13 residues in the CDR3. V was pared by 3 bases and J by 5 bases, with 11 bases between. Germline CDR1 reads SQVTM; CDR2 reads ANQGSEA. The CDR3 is CSVEPGPRNTIYF. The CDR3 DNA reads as TGCAGCGTTGAGCCGGGACCCAGAAACACCATATATTTT. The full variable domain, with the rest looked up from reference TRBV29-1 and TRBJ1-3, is SAVISQKPSRDICQRGTSLTIQCQVDSQVTMMFWYRQQPGQSLTLIATANQGSEATYESGFVIDKFPISRPNLTFSTLTVSNMSPEDSSIYLCSVEPGPRNTIYFGEGSWLTVV.

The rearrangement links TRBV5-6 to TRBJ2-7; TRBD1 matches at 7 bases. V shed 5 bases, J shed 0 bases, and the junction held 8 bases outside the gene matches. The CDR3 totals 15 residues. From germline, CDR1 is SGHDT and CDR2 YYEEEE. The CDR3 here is CASSFGTVSSYEQYF. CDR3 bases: TGTGCCAGCAGTTTCGGGACAGTAAGCTCCTACGAGCAGTACTTC.

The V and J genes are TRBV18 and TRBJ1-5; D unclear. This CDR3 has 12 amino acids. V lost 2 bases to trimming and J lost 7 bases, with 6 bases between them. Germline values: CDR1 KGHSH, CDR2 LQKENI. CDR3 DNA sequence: TGTGCCAGCTCACCATTGGGGCAGCCCCAGCATTTT. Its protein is CASSPLGQPQHF.

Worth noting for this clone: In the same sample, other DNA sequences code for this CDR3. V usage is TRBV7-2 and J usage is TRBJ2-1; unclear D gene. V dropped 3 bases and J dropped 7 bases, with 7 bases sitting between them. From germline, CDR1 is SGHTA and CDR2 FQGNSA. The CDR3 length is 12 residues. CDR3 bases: TGTGCCAGCAGCTTGGAAAGGAATGAGCAGTTCTTC. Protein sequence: CASSLERNEQFF.

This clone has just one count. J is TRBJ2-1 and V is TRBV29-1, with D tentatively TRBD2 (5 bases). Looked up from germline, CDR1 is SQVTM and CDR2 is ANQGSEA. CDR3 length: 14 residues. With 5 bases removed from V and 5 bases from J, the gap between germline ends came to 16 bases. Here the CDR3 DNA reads TGCAGCGTTAGGGCGAGGATGAGGGACAATGAGCAGTTCTTC. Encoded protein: CSVRARMRDNEQFF.

CDR3 loop: CASSPPSGFYGYTF. The CDR3 DNA reads as TGTGCCAGCTCACCACCGTCCGGATTTTATGGCTACACCTTC. The rearrangement links TRBV18 to TRBJ1-2; D ambiguous. This CDR3 comprises 14 residues. V lost 0 bases to trimming and J lost 5 bases, with 10 bases between them. Germline CDR1 is KGHSH and CDR2 is LQKENI.

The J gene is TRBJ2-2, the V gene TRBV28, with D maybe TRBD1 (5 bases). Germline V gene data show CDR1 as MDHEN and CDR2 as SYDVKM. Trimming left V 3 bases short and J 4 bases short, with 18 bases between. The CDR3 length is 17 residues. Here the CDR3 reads CASSFTQGWLFTGELFF. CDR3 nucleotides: TGTGCCAGCAGTTTTACGCAGGGTTGGCTATTCACCGGGGAGCTGTTTTTT. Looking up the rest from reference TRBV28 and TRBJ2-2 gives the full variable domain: DVKVTQSSRYLVKRTGEKVFLECVQDMDHENMFWYRQDPGLGLRLIYFSYDVKMKEKGDIPEGYSVSREKKERFSLILESASTNQTSMYLCASSFTQGWLFTGELFFGEGSRLTVL.